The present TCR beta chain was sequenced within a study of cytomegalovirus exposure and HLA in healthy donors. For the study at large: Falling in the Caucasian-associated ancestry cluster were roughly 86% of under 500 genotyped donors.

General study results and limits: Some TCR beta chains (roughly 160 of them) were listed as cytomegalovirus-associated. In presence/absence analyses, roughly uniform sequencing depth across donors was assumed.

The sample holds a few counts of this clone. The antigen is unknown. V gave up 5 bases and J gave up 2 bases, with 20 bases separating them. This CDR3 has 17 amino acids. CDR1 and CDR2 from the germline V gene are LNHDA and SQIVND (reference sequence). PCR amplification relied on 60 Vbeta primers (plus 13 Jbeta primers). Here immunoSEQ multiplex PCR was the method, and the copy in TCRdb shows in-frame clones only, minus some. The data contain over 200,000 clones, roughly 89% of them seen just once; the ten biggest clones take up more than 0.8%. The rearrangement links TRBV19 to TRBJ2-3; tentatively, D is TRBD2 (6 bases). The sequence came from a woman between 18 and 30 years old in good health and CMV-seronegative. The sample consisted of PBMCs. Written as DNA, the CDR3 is TGTGCCAGTAGTTCCACGGGGCGAGCGGACTACACAGATACGCAGTATTTT. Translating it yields CASSSTGRADYTDTQYF.